The present TCR beta chain was sequenced within a study of T-cell memory formation after mild COVID-19. Study-level information: TCR clusters largely stayed donor specific.

This clonotype showed up just a few times. With 6 bases removed from V and 2 bases from J, the gap between germline ends came to 15 bases. The CDR3 is 15 residues long. Germline CDR1 reads KGHSH; CDR2 reads LQKENI. TCRdb analysed the 5' RACE reads with MiXCR anew, one entry per CDR3 protein. The sample has approximately 60,000 distinct CDR3 sequences, 9.3% seen once. V is TRBV18 and J is TRBJ2-3; TRBD1 is a possible D gene (6 bases). The clonotype comes from a man younger than 30 who had mild COVID-19 (a few samples of this study predate the infection). Cell type and time point are not known. Input material: PBMCs or a T cell subset sorted from them (not recorded which). The CDR3 here is CASSPNRDLTDTQYF. The CDR3, as DNA: TGTGCCAGCTCGCCAAACAGGGACCTCACAGATACGCAGTATTTT.